This TCR beta chain was recovered during a study of blood T cells in healthy people across ages. Donor samples were obtained from healthy Caucasian individuals from Russia, aged about 6 to 95. Next came a second PCR, run for about 6 to 12 cycles, which used a sample-barcoded 5' primer along with a J-beta primer mix. One entry per CDR3 protein, called by TCRdb with MiXCR from the 5' RACE reads. The sample holds about 730,000 distinct CDR3 sequences, roughly 41% seen once. V lost 2 bases and J lost 0, with 13 bases in between. Germline-derived CDR1 and CDR2 are MNHEY and SVGEGT. The CDR3 is 16 residues long.

This clonotype was sampled from a woman aged 55-69 years in good health. Sequences were obtained from blood. This sequence joins TRBV6-2 or TRBV6-3 and TRBJ1-2; D gene unclear. Here the CDR3 DNA reads TGTGCCAGCAGTTACGTCCCGGACCAGTCTAACTATGGCTACACCTTC. It specifies CASSYVPDQSNYGYTF.